This TCR beta chain is from a study of cytomegalovirus exposure and HLA in healthy donors. As to this clone: The antigen is not known.

The PCR employed 60 Vbeta primers together with 13 Jbeta primers. Only in-frame clones appear in the TCRdb table, and some are missing; sequencing was by immunoSEQ multiplex PCR. This table has about 170,000 clones, 75% to 90% appearing once. Findings of the study overall: Fewer N-insertions (relative to the 666-donor mean) were reportedly seen in an Asian-associated ancestry cluster in a later analysis. A few chains linked to CMV were shown in vitro to be specific for CMV antigens. Several of the most significant clusters appeared, in a later analysis, to be linked to common viral pathogens.

V lost 1 base, J lost 6 bases, and 12 bases lay in between. Germline V gene sequence: CDR1 MDHEN, CDR2 SYDVKM. The CDR3 length is 14 residues. The TCR sequence derives from a male donor in good health and CMV-seronegative. Sequencing was carried out using PBMCs. J is TRBJ1-2 and V is TRBV28; D is ambiguous. The CDR3 DNA reads as TGTGCCAGCAGTTTATACCCGCTAGGCAATGGCTACACCTTC. This translates into CASSLYPLGNGYTF.